These 28 T cell receptor beta chains came from one sample sequenced in a study of T cells in Graves' hyperthyroidism and ophthalmopathy. It was RNA transcripts that yielded the amplified TCR beta CDR3 regions. Researchers ran a first-round RT-PCR on the TCR CDR3 using the HTBI primer set. TCRdb independently ran MiXCR on the multiplex PCR reads; one entry per CDR3 protein. This sample yields about half a million distinct CDR3 sequences, of which around 20% are seen a single time; more than 25% belongs to the top ten. Input material: blood. These receptors came from a man aged 18 to 29 with Graves' hyperthyroidism.

There are many counts of this clonotype. The rearrangement uses TRBV7-8 and TRBJ2-7; TRBD2 matches at 13 bases. Per germline, CDR1 SGHVS and CDR2 FQNEAQ. V lost 6 bases, J lost 2 bases, and 10 bases stayed unmatched. CDR3 size: 17 residues. The CDR3 here is CASSSGLAGATPYEQYF. The CDR3 DNA is TGTGCCAGCAGTTCCGGACTAGCGGGGGCCACTCCCTACGAGCAGTACTTC.

This clonotype was seen ten or more times. This sequence joins TRBV6-2 or TRBV6-3 and TRBJ2-5, with a weak D call TRBD1 (5 bases). Trimming removed 0 bases at V and 4 bases at J, with 9 bases between. The CDR3 has 14 residues. CDR1 and CDR2 from the germline V gene are MNHEY and SVGEGT. The chain's CDR3 is CASSYSRVRETQYF. The CDR3 DNA reads as TGTGCCAGCAGTTACTCCAGGGTTCGAGAGACCCAGTACTTC.

This clonotype was recorded a few times. The chain links TRBV6-1 to TRBJ2-5, with TRBD1 identical over 8 bases. The CDR3 runs 15 residues. V gave up 4 bases and J gave up 5 bases; unmatched junction bases: 9. Germline loops: CDR1 MNHNS, CDR2 SASEGT. CDR3 bases: TGTGCCAGCAGTGGCGGACAGGGTGTTCTCGAGACCCAGTACTTC. Its translation is CASSGGQGVLETQYF.

This rearrangement joins TRBV9 to TRBJ1-2, with a weak D call TRBD1 (5 bases). V gave up 4 bases and J gave up 4 bases, with 20 bases separating them. This CDR3 is 16 amino acids long. CDR1 and CDR2 (germline): SGDLS, YYNGEE. The CDR3 coding sequence is TGTGCCAGCAGCCCAACGTCAGGGAGGATTGGCTATGGCTACACCTTC. As protein: CASSPTSGRIGYGYTF.

The rearrangement joins TRBV29-1 to TRBJ1-1; 9 bases line up with TRBD1. The J segment lost 4 bases and the V segment lost 6 bases, leaving 0 bases of the junction unmatched. CDR1 is SQVTM, CDR2 ANQGSEA, per germline. CDR3 length equals 11 residues. The DNA for the CDR3 is TGCAGCGTACAGGGGGCCACTGAAGCTTTCTTT. Residues: CSVQGATEAFF.

Many counts were recorded for this clonotype. The chain has TRBV12-3 or TRBV12-4 and TRBJ2-7, with D unresolved. The CDR3 contains 13 residues. Deletions cut 6 bases from V and 2 bases from J, with 11 bases between. CDR3 DNA: TGTGCCAGCAGCTCGACCCTAGCCTACGAGCAGTACTTC. Encoded protein: CASSSTLAYEQYF.

This clonotype appeared many times. V and J are TRBV19 and TRBJ2-7; D unresolved. This CDR3 region has 13 residues. Trimming pared 3 bases from V and 6 bases from J, leaving 12 bases between. In germline, CDR1 is LNHDA, CDR2 SQIVND (reference sequence). CDR3 region: CASSMRSRVEQYF. In nucleotides, the CDR3 is TGTGCCAGTAGTATGAGGTCTCGTGTCGAGCAGTACTTC.

V and J are TRBV28 and TRBJ2-7; tentatively, D is TRBD1 (6 bases). V lost 6 bases and J lost 2, with 14 bases in between. Looked up from germline, CDR1 is MDHEN and CDR2 is SYDVKM. This CDR3 is built from 14 residues. CDR3 region: CASSVDRLPYEQYF. The CDR3 DNA reads TGTGCCAGCAGCGTTGACAGGTTGCCCTACGAGCAGTACTTC.

This clonotype was seen more than once but under ten times. This sequence joins TRBV20-1 and TRBJ2-7; 9 nucleotides line up with TRBD2. The CDR3 sequence is 14 residues long. J gave up 0 bases and V 5 bases, and 5 bases lay outside the gene matches. Looked up from germline, CDR1 is DFQATT and CDR2 is SNEGSKA (reference sequence). CDR3 sequence (DNA): TGCAGTGCTGTGAGACTAGCGGTCTCCTACGAGCAGTACTTC. It codes for CSAVRLAVSYEQYF.

The sample holds many counts of this clonotype. This chain uses TRBV12-3 or TRBV12-4 with TRBJ1-3; TRBD1 is a possible D gene (6 bases). V gave up 6 bases and J gave up 0 bases, with 9 bases separating them. CDR3 size: 14 residues. CDR3 DNA sequence: TGTGCCAGCAGCAGGGGTCACTCTGGAAACACCATATATTTT. It is translated as CASSRGHSGNTIYF.

At least ten counts were recorded for this clonotype. The CDR3 is CASSPRPMSKYF. The CDR3 bases are TGTGCCAGCAGTCCACGTCCGATGAGCAAGTACTTC. The V gene is TRBV12-3 or TRBV12-4, the J gene TRBJ2-7; D is ambiguous. CDR3 length: 12 amino acids. The germline V and J ends were trimmed by 5 bases and 11 bases, with 16 bases remaining between them.

V and J are TRBV24-1 and TRBJ1-1; D call uncertain. V lost 4 bases, J lost 1 base, and 9 bases lay in between. This CDR3 has 14 amino acids. Germline CDR1 reads KGHDR; CDR2 reads SFDVKD. DNA for the CDR3: TGTGCCACCAGTGACGGGCAGACGAACACTGAAGCTTTCTTT. Translation gives CATSDGQTNTEAFF.

This clonotype was found many times. The chain has TRBV28 and TRBJ2-7, with 12 bases fitting TRBD2. Unmatched junction bases numbered 4, after V lost 8 bases and J lost 2 bases. This CDR3 spans 14 amino acids. The germline gives CDR1 MDHEN, CDR2 SYDVKM. CDR3: CASHRTSGAYEQYF. The CDR3 region has the DNA TGTGCCAGCCATAGGACTAGCGGGGCCTACGAGCAGTACTTC.

Concerning this clonotype itself: A much more abundant neighbour one base away suggests this may be a read error. V and J are TRBV11-1 and TRBJ1-5; maybe TRBD1 (6 bases). Germline values: CDR1 SGHAT, CDR2 FQDESV (reference sequence). The CDR3 is 14 residues long. For the CDR3, the DNA is TGTGTCAGCAGGGGTAGAAATAGCAATCAGCCCCAGCATTTT. Its translation is CVSRGRNSNQPQHF.

CDR3 sequence: CASSLSGTSGGYQETQYF. DNA for the CDR3: TGTGCCAGCAGTTTATCGGGGACTAGCGGGGGTTACCAAGAGACCCAGTACTTC. The chain is built from TRBV28 and TRBJ2-5, with 14 positions matching TRBD2. The CDR3 loop spans 18 amino acids. V was pared by 1 base and J by 0 bases, with 4 bases of the junction left unmatched. Per the germline V gene, CDR1 is MDHEN and CDR2 is SYDVKM.

This clonotype was observed a few times. CDR3 amino acids: CAWSPGVGYEQYF. The DNA for the CDR3 is TGTGCCTGGAGCCCAGGGGTTGGATACGAGCAGTACTTC. This chain links TRBV30 with TRBJ2-7; possibly TRBD1 for D (6 bases). This CDR3 has 13 residues. Germline CDR1 is GTSNPN and CDR2 is SVGIG (reference sequence). V shed 3 bases and J shed 4 bases, with 13 bases lying between them.

This clonotype has ten or more counts. The chain combines TRBV30 with TRBJ1-5; 9 nucleotides match TRBD1. CDR1 is GTSNPN, CDR2 SVGIG, per germline (reference sequence). Trimming took 2 bases from V and 2 from J; bases not matched to a gene: 4. The CDR3 extends over 15 amino acids. The CDR3 DNA sequence: TGTGCCTGGAGTAGTAGGACAGGGGGCAATCAGCCCCAGCATTTT. Its translation is CAWSSRTGGNQPQHF. Together with reference TRBV30 and TRBJ1-5, the CDR3 gives the full variable domain: SQTIHQWPATLVQPVGSPLSLECTVEGTSNPNLYWYRQAAGRGLQLLFYSVGIGQISSEVPQNLSASRPQDRQFILSSKKLLLSDSGFYLCAWSSRTGGNQPQHFGDGTRLSIL.

This clonotype was recorded at least ten times. The chain employs TRBV6-1 and TRBJ1-5; TRBD1 might be the D (5 bases). V shed 7 bases and J shed 1 base, with 17 bases lying between them. There are 16 residues in the CDR3. CDR1 is MNHNS, CDR2 SASEGT, per germline. The CDR3 nucleotides are TGTGCCAGCAAAGGGACGGGAGGGGTCAGCAATCAGCCCCAGCATTTT. Its translation is CASKGTGGVSNQPQHF.

This chain joins TRBV27 and TRBJ1-2; 9 bases fit TRBD1. Unmatched junction bases numbered 13, after V lost 2 bases and J lost 6 bases. CDR3 length: 17 amino acids. In germline, CDR1 is MNHEY, CDR2 SMNVEV (reference sequence). CDR3 residues: CASSLTSYGDRANGYTF. CDR3 in DNA: TGTGCCAGCAGTTTAACGTCCTATGGGGACAGGGCGAATGGCTACACCTTC.

This clonotype was recorded at least ten times. The chain uses TRBV7-2 and TRBJ2-2; D ambiguous. CDR3 length equals 16 residues. In germline, CDR1 is SGHTA, CDR2 FQGNSA. V was pared by 3 bases and J by 2 bases, with 13 bases between. The DNA of the CDR3 is TGTGCCAGCAGCTTGACACCTTCCGACAACACCGGGGAGCTGTTTTTT. This sequence encodes CASSLTPSDNTGELFF.

This clonotype came up many times. This chain links TRBV10-3 with TRBJ2-4, with 14 positions matching TRBD2. The CDR3 covers 18 residues. V trimming: 0 bases; J trimming: 4 bases; junction bases outside the gene matches: 5. CDR1 and CDR2 (germline): ENHRY, SYGVKD. The CDR3 spells CAISESGTSGGAKNIQYF. CDR3 sequence (DNA): TGTGCCATCAGTGAGTCAGGGACTAGCGGGGGAGCGAAAAACATTCAGTACTTC.

At least ten counts were recorded for this clonotype. V usage is TRBV5-1 and J usage is TRBJ2-2, with D uncertain. The V gene's germline CDR1 is SGHRS and CDR2 YFSETQ. CDR3 length equals 15 residues. V was shortened by 0 bases and J by 1 base, with 7 bases between the two germline ends. Here the CDR3 reads CASSLVSENTGELFF. In nucleotides, the CDR3 is TGCGCCAGCAGCTTGGTGTCAGAGAACACCGGGGAGCTGTTTTTT.

This clonotype was counted at least ten times. The J gene is TRBJ1-2, the V gene TRBV25-1; TRBD1 might be the D (5 bases). The CDR3 covers 13 residues. Germline V lookup: CDR1 MGHDK, CDR2 SYGVNS. Trimming removed 7 bases at V and 8 bases at J, with 17 bases between. CDR3 nucleotide sequence: TGTGCCAGCAAAGACGGGGCAGTAAACGGCTACACCTTC. It codes for CASKDGAVNGYTF.

This clonotype was seen only a few times. The chain recombines TRBV11-2 with TRBJ1-6; the D gene is possibly TRBD1 (6 bases). The CDR3 contains 15 residues. Germline CDR1 reads SGHAT; CDR2 reads FQNNGV. The germline V and J ends were trimmed by 4 bases and 7 bases, with 14 bases remaining between them. CDR3 sequence: CASSYLQGDNSPLHF. The CDR3 DNA reads TGTGCCAGCAGCTATTTACAGGGTGACAATTCACCCCTCCACTTT.

This clonotype showed up many times. J is TRBJ1-2 and V is TRBV28; D call uncertain. V was clipped by 10 bases and J by 4 bases, with 22 bases between them. Looked up from germline, CDR1 is MDHEN and CDR2 is SYDVKM. The CDR3 length is 15 residues. The CDR3 spells CATSVARPLTYGYTF. The DNA of the CDR3 is TGTGCCACCTCCGTGGCAAGACCCCTGACCTATGGCTACACCTTC.

This clonotype appeared a few times. The CDR3 is CASGFGGLDTEAFF. DNA of the CDR3: TGTGCTAGTGGTTTTGGGGGTTTGGACACTGAAGCTTTCTTT. The rearrangement joins TRBV12-5 to TRBJ1-1, with TRBD1 as a possible D gene (5 bases). V was pared by 3 bases and J by 3 bases, with 11 bases between. CDR1 and CDR2 (germline): LGHNT, FRNRAP. This CDR3 has 14 amino acids.

This clonotype was counted ten times or more. CDR3 sequence reads: CASSQARQGIGELFF. CDR3 nucleotide sequence: TGCGCCAGCAGCCAAGCCCGACAGGGAATCGGGGAGCTGTTTTTT. This rearrangement joins TRBV4-1 to TRBJ2-2; 7 bases are shared with TRBD1. The trim removed 1 base at V and 7 bases at J, leaving 6 bases unmatched. The CDR3 contains 15 residues. The germline gives CDR1 MGHRA, CDR2 YSYEKL.

This chain uses TRBV20-1 with TRBJ2-7; D perhaps matches TRBD2 (6 bases). V dropped 0 bases and J dropped 1 base, with 13 bases sitting between them. Germline lookup yields CDR1 DFQATT and CDR2 SNEGSKA (reference sequence). The CDR3 contains 15 residues. CDR3 coding DNA: TGCAGTGCTAGAGATCCCCGGCGGGGTTCCTACGAGCAGTACTTC. Amino acids: CSARDPRRGSYEQYF.